This is a list of T cell receptor beta chains from one sample in a study of cytomegalovirus exposure and HLA in healthy donors. Assay used: immunoSEQ multiplex PCR; TCRdb lists only in-frame clones, some missing. The sample lists about 160,000 clones; around 80% were seen once. Sequencing input: PBMCs. These receptors were collected from a girl aged 5-17 years in good health and CMV-seropositive. Both conserved end residues are trimmed from each CDR3. The D gene is left open where the match is weak.

TRBJ1-4,-,TRBV20-1,SAGEGEKLF
TRBJ2-6,-,TRBV13,ASSFASLLGANVLT
TRBJ1-2,-,TRBV2,ATTLGAGYGYT
TRBJ2-7,-,TRBV2,ASFFKQKAAYEQY
TRBJ2-1,TRBD2,TRBV13,ASSALAGDTKQF
TRBJ2-2,TRBD1,TRBV18,ASSPPVGRRDRGNTGELF
TRBJ1-5,TRBD1,TRBV27,ASSLGTGPQPQH
TRBJ1-1,TRBD1,TRBV11-2,ASSLDTYTGQAAF
TRBJ1-1,TRBD1,TRBV28,ASSLATGASTEAF
TRBJ1-4,TRBD1,TRBV10-3,AISDGGTANEKLF
TRBJ2-3,-,TRBV28,ASGRIISTDTQY
TRBJ2-7,-,TRBV30,AWPWDTETYEQY
TRBJ1-2,TRBD1,TRBV10-3,AISYTGEVGYT
TRBJ1-4,TRBD1,TRBV2,ASSAGGTAWIQKLF
TRBJ1-5,-,TRBV2,ASSDAGNSNQPQH
TRBJ2-3,-,TRBV7-2,ASRAHGSEGDTQY
TRBJ1-2,TRBD1,TRBV29-1,SVEITGGVSDGYT
TRBJ2-7,TRBD2,TRBV4-3,ASSQSSGGAYEQY
TRBJ2-5,TRBD1,TRBV28,ASSGDREETQY
TRBJ1-4,-,TRBV2,ASSVGEGEKLF
TRBJ1-1,-,TRBV29-1,SVNYREGTEAF
TRBJ1-1,-,TRBV2,ASRGGYLIRTEAF
TRBJ1-1,TRBD1,TRBV4-3,ASSQDIGGMNTEAF
TRBJ1-4,-,TRBV28,ASSFSGTNEKLF
TRBJ2-7,TRBD1,TRBV2,ASSGMTSLGQEGYEQY
TRBJ2-1,-,TRBV12-5,ASAGPTIASNEQF
TRBJ2-7,-,TRBV7-2,ASTTTGEAEQY
TRBJ2-3,TRBD2,TRBV4-2,ASSQEQAGGPTDTQY
TRBJ2-1,TRBD2,TRBV30,AWSVLSGSNEQF
TRBJ2-7,-,TRBV11-2,ASSLDPGPEQY
TRBJ2-1,TRBD1,TRBV7-2,ASSLDRGGYNEQF
TRBJ2-3,TRBD1,TRBV2,ASSVRQGSAVNTQY
TRBJ2-7,-,TRBV27,ASSIAVQSYEQY
TRBJ2-3,TRBD1,TRBV27,ASSLSGRGLTDTQY
TRBJ1-4,-,TRBV5-1,ASSVGTLNEKLF
TRBJ1-1,-,TRBV6-6,ASSYLKDGNPEAF
TRBJ1-1,TRBD1,TRBV9,ASSVAPGTGDEAF
TRBJ1-2,-,TRBV18,ASSPQGDNYGYT
TRBJ1-2,-,TRBV28,ASSLLAVNYGYT
TRBJ1-1,-,TRBV27,ASSLARDDTEAF
TRBJ1-1,TRBD1,TRBV29-1,SVMTGLNTEAF
TRBJ1-3,-,TRBV18,ASSPDNSGNTIY
TRBJ1-2,TRBD1,TRBV14,ASSQEQGADGYT
TRBJ2-2,TRBD1,TRBV27,ASSPGQGFPGELF
TRBJ1-5,TRBD1,TRBV6-1,ASSERGLWNQPQH
TRBJ2-3,TRBD2,TRBV6-5,ASSYSASGVPDTQY
TRBJ2-7,TRBD1,TRBV6-6,ASSSPGTGGNEQY
TRBJ2-7,TRBD1,TRBV5-4,ASSMDRKQY
TRBJ1-1,TRBD1,TRBV19,ASSGTGVGSISEAF
TRBJ2-5,TRBD2,TRBV15,ATSRGSAGEETQY
TRBJ1-5,-,TRBV27,ASSSGAGQPQH